The 16 T cell receptor beta chains listed next were all sequenced from one sample in a study of cytomegalovirus exposure and HLA in healthy donors. Vbeta (60) and Jbeta (13) primers were used in the PCR. Sequencing used immunoSEQ multiplex PCR; TCRdb keeps in-frame clones, though not all of them. This table holds 50,000 to 70,000 clones, 65% to 75% found once. The sequenced sample consisted of PBMCs. The receptors here all came from a man aged 25-45 years in good health and CMV-seropositive.

This sequence joins TRBV5-1 and TRBJ1-6; 9 nucleotides match TRBD1. V shed 4 bases, J shed 7 bases, and the junction held 12 bases outside the gene matches. CDR1 is SGHRS and CDR2 is YFSETQ in the germline V gene. This CDR3 is built from 17 residues. In DNA form, the CDR3 reads TGCGCCAGCAGCCTGGATTATCGGACAGGGGTCAATTCACCCCTCCACTTT. Protein sequence: CASSLDYRTGVNSPLHF.

The rearrangement uses TRBV7-8 and TRBJ1-3, with D possibly TRBD1 on 6 matching bases. Germline-derived CDR1 and CDR2 are SGHVS and FQNEAQ. V was shortened by 2 bases and J by 4 bases, with 24 bases between the two germline ends. The CDR3 extends over 19 amino acids. The CDR3 is CASSLTGRMTLRGGNTIYF. In nucleotides, the CDR3 is TGTGCCAGCAGCTTAACGGGACGGATGACTCTGAGGGGGGGAAACACCATATATTTT.

V is TRBV7-2 and J is TRBJ1-5, with 8 bases lining up with TRBD1. The CDR3 totals 15 residues. Germline loops: CDR1 SGHTA, CDR2 FQGNSA. The V and J ends lost 5 bases and 2 bases, in that order; junction bases with no gene match: 5. The CDR3 bases are TGTGCCAGCAGCCTACAGGGGGGTGGCAATCAGCCCCAGCATTTT. Its translation is CASSLQGGGNQPQHF.

The gene calls are TRBV5-1 and TRBJ2-7; D is perhaps TRBD2 (5 bases). Germline assignment: CDR1 SGHRS and CDR2 YFSETQ. This CDR3 spans 16 amino acids. V lost 0 bases to trimming and J lost 2 bases, with 15 bases between them. The CDR3 nucleotides are TGCGCCAGCAGCTTGGGAATAGGCGGGTCGGCCTACGAGCAGTACTTC. Protein product: CASSLGIGGSAYEQYF.

CDR3 region: CASSLTVAGTQYF. CDR3 coding DNA: TGTGCCAGCAGCTTGACAGTGGCTGGTACGCAGTATTTT. The chain links TRBV7-9 to TRBJ2-3, with D perhaps TRBD1 (5 bases). The CDR3 is made up of 13 amino acids. Germline V lookup: CDR1 SEHNR, CDR2 FQNEAQ (reference sequence). Trimming cost V 3 bases and J 8 bases, with 12 bases left between them.

The J gene is TRBJ2-4, the V gene TRBV15; TRBD1 matches 9 bases. The V gene's germline CDR1 is LNHNV and CDR2 YYDKDF (reference sequence). After removal of 2 bases from V and 6 bases from J, the junction contained 5 bases not matched to a gene. The CDR3 length is 15 residues. CDR3 DNA sequence: TGTGCCACCAGCAGAACACCGGGACAGGGAAACATTCAGTACTTC. Translation gives CATSRTPGQGNIQYF.

The chain employs TRBV30 and TRBJ1-1, with D hard to call. The V and J ends lost 2 bases and 7 bases respectively, with 8 bases between them. Germline CDR1 GTSNPN, CDR2 SVGIG (reference sequence). There are 11 residues in the CDR3. CDR3 sequence: CAWSPSREAFF. DNA for the CDR3: TGTGCCTGGAGTCCCTCGCGTGAAGCTTTCTTT.

This clone was seen only a few times. The V gene is TRBV6-1, the J gene TRBJ1-1; tentatively, D is TRBD1 (5 bases). Germline assignment: CDR1 MNHNS and CDR2 SASEGT. The CDR3 spans 11 residues. V gave up 9 bases and J gave up 11 bases, with 16 bases separating them. CDR3 sequence: CASHLGVWAFF. CDR3 nucleotides: TGTGCCAGTCACTTAGGGGTCTGGGCTTTCTTT.

V usage is TRBV18 and J usage is TRBJ2-7; D is ambiguous. This CDR3 is 14 amino acids long. V dropped 4 bases and J dropped 0 bases, with 10 bases sitting between them. Germline lookup yields CDR1 KGHSH and CDR2 LQKENI. CDR3: CASSLGGRSYEQYF. In DNA, the CDR3 is TGTGCCAGCTCACTAGGCGGTCGCTCCTACGAGCAGTACTTC.

The CDR3 reads CASSVGGGDSYEQYF. In DNA, the CDR3 is TGTGCCAGCAGCGTAGGAGGGGGCGACTCATACGAGCAGTACTTC. The rearrangement links TRBV9 to TRBJ2-7, with 7 bases that match TRBD1. This CDR3 is built from 15 residues. The germline gives CDR1 SGDLS, CDR2 YYNGEE. The junction had 7 bases not matched to a gene; V was cut back by 0 bases and J by 4 bases.

The genes are TRBV5-5 and TRBJ2-7, with 10 bases fitting TRBD2. V shed 4 bases and J 0 bases; nucleotides not matched to a gene: 4. Germline CDR1 SGHKS, CDR2 YYEKEE (reference sequence). The CDR3 is 15 residues long. The CDR3 bases are TGTGCCAGCAGCCCTGGACTAGCGGTCTCCTACGAGCAGTACTTC. It codes for CASSPGLAVSYEQYF.

This clone was recorded a few times. The chain has TRBV29-1 and TRBJ1-2; D unclear. This CDR3 contains 15 residues. Germline CDR1 is SQVTM and CDR2 is ANQGSEA. Trimming cost V 2 bases and J 5 bases, with 18 bases left between them. The CDR3 DNA reads as TGCAGCGTTGAACCCTTCAGGAACGGAAATTATGGCTACACCTTC. Translated, it gives CSVEPFRNGNYGYTF.

This rearrangement joins TRBV20-1 to TRBJ2-7, with D possibly being TRBD2 (5 bases). The germline V gene encodes CDR1 DFQATT and CDR2 SNEGSKA (reference sequence). V was shortened by 2 bases and J by 6 bases, with 8 bases between the two germline ends. The CDR3 is 11 residues long. The CDR3 region has the DNA TGCAGTGCTAGACTGACTACCGAGCAGTACTTC. This translates into CSARLTTEQYF.

In its sample, this clone was seen a few times. The chain carries TRBV6-5 and TRBJ2-3, with TRBD2 identical over 15 bases. The V gene's germline CDR1 is MNHEY and CDR2 SVGAGI. Trimming cost V 2 bases and J 6 bases; bases outside gene matches: 3. CDR3 size: 16 residues. The CDR3 reads CASSYTGTSGGDTQYF. The CDR3 nucleotides read TGTGCCAGCAGTTACACCGGGACTAGCGGGGGGGATACGCAGTATTTT.

This chain joins TRBV5-8 and TRBJ1-3; D remains ambiguous. The CDR3 spans 13 residues. CDR1 and CDR2 (germline): SGHTS, YDEGEE. The germline V and J ends were trimmed by 4 bases and 4 bases, with 9 bases remaining between them. CDR3 nucleotide sequence: TGTGCCAGCAGCCCTGGTGGCGGAAACACCATATATTTT. Protein sequence: CASSPGGGNTIYF.

This clone has just a few counts. This chain joins TRBV11-3 and TRBJ1-1; the D gene is possibly TRBD1 (6 bases). The CDR3 is 14 residues long. The germline gives CDR1 SGHNT, CDR2 YENEEA. Trimming removed 5 bases at V and 1 base at J, with 11 bases between. Here the CDR3 DNA reads TGTGCCAGCAGCCAGACAGGACAGAACACTGAAGCTTTCTTT. Residues: CASSQTGQNTEAFF.